The clone carrying this T cell receptor (beta chain) was seen more than once but under ten times. Here immunoSEQ multiplex PCR was the method, and the copy in TCRdb shows in-frame clones only, minus some. The table lists 50,000 or so clones, 70% to 75% of them singletons, with over 9.5% in the top ten. The data belong to a study of T cell clones after liver transplantation. Across the whole study: TCRbeta sequencing after a pre-transplant mixed lymphocyte reaction identified graft-donor-reactive clones, later tracked in post-transplant blood.

CDR3 size: 15 residues. CDR1 and CDR2 (germline): SEHNR, FQNEAQ (reference sequence). The V and J ends lost 7 bases and 0 bases, in that order; junction bases with no gene match: 9. The source is a human patient who received a liver transplant. T cells may partly derive from the graft donor. The chain recombines TRBV7-9 with TRBJ2-7, with 7 nucleotides matching TRBD1. Sequences were derived from CD4+ T cells from blood, sampled roughly 55 months after liver transplant. CDR3 coding DNA: TGTGCCAGCAACGTAGGACAGGACAGCTCCTACGAGCAGTACTTC. Translation: CASNVGQDSSYEQYF.